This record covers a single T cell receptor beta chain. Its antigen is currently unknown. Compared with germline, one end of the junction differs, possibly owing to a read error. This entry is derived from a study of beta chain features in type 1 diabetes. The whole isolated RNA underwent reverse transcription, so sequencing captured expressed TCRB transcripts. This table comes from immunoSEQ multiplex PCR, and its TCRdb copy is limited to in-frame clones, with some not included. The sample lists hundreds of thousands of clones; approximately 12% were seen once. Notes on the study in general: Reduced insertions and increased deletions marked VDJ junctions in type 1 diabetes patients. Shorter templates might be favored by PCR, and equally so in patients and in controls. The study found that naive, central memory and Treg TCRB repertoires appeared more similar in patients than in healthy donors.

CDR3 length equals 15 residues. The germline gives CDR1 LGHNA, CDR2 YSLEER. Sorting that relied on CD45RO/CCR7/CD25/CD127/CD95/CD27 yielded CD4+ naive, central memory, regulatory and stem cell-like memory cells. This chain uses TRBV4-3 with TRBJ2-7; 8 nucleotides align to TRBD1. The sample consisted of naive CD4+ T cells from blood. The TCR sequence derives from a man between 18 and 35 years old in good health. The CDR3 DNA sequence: TGCGCCAGCAGCCCGACAGGGGCTACCTCCTACGAGCAGTCCTTC. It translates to CASSPTGATSYEQSF.